Below are 10 T cell receptor beta chains sequenced from a single sample in a study of cytomegalovirus exposure and HLA in healthy donors. The PCR used 60 Vbeta and 13 Jbeta primers. The table came from immunoSEQ multiplex PCR; TCRdb's copy has only in-frame clones and leaves some out. The sample gives 200,000 to 250,000 clones, about 80% of which show up once; roughly 7.4% is in the top ten. Sequencing was performed on PBMCs. The receptors were gathered from a woman aged 60-75 years in good health and CMV-seropositive.

This clone has only a few counts. The rearrangement joins TRBV5-5 to TRBJ1-2; possible D gene TRBD1, 6 bases. This CDR3 comprises 13 residues. Germline values: CDR1 SGHKS, CDR2 YYEKEE (reference sequence). The germline V and J ends were trimmed by 0 bases and 4 bases, with 7 bases remaining between them. The CDR3 here is CASSLGQVYGYTF. CDR3 bases: TGTGCCAGCAGCTTGGGACAGGTCTATGGCTACACCTTC.

The V call is TRBV4-2, the J call TRBJ2-1, with TRBD2 as a possible D gene (6 bases). CDR1 is LGHNA, CDR2 YNFKEQ, per germline. This CDR3 is 16 amino acids long. Trimming removed 0 bases from V and 1 base from J, with 10 bases in between. The chain's CDR3 is CASSQDPGGSYNEQFF. The CDR3 DNA sequence: TGTGCCAGCAGCCAAGATCCTGGGGGGTCCTACAATGAGCAGTTCTTC.

The V call is TRBV5-4, the J call TRBJ2-1, with TRBD2 identical over 9 bases. The junction had 13 bases not matched to a gene; V was cut back by 0 bases and J by 6 bases. Germline CDR1 reads SGHNT; CDR2 reads YYREEE (reference sequence). CDR3 length: 18 residues. CDR3 in amino acids: CASSLVRVIAGEGNEQFF. The CDR3 DNA sequence: TGTGCCAGCAGCTTGGTCCGGGTCATAGCGGGAGAGGGCAATGAGCAGTTCTTC.

The chain links TRBV11-2 to TRBJ1-2; D unresolved. Deletions cut 7 bases from V and 1 base from J, with 19 bases between. Per germline, CDR1 SGHAT and CDR2 FQNNGV. The CDR3 sequence is 16 residues long. In DNA form, the CDR3 reads TGTGCCAGCACCCCCGCAGGCTCCAACCTTAACTATGGCTACACCTTC. Translation gives CASTPAGSNLNYGYTF.

This sequence joins TRBV5-4 and TRBJ1-4, with D perhaps matching TRBD1 (6 bases). The CDR3 length is 17 residues. V lost 4 bases to trimming and J lost 1 base, with 17 bases between them. Germline V CDR1 and CDR2: SGHNT, YYREEE (reference sequence). CDR3 sequence: CASSSHRDTRTNEKLFF. In nucleotides, the CDR3 is TGTGCCAGCAGCAGCCACAGGGATACGAGAACTAATGAAAAACTGTTTTTT.

This chain uses TRBV19 with TRBJ2-1, with D hard to call. The germline V gene encodes CDR1 LNHDA and CDR2 SQIVND (reference sequence). This CDR3 contains 13 residues. Between the trimmed V and J ends, which lost 5 bases and 4 bases, there was a span of 9 bases. The CDR3 is CASSDLNYNEQFF. The CDR3 DNA follows: TGTGCCAGTAGTGACTTGAATTACAATGAGCAGTTCTTC. Full variable domain (rest looked up from reference TRBV19 and TRBJ2-1): DGGITQSPKYLFRKEGQNVTLSCEQNLNHDAMYWYRQDPGQGLRLIYYSQIVNDFQKGDIAEGYSVSREKKESFPLTVTSAQKNPTAFYLCASSDLNYNEQFFGPGTRLTVL.

V and J are TRBV5-1 and TRBJ1-6; TRBD1 aligns across 8 bases. With V trimmed by 4 bases and J by 3 bases, 9 bases remained unmatched. The CDR3 spans 17 residues. CDR1 is SGHRS and CDR2 is YFSETQ in the germline V gene. The DNA of the CDR3 is TGCGCCAGCAGCCCTTACAGGGGGAGCGACTATAATTCACCCCTCCACTTT. It translates to CASSPYRGSDYNSPLHF.

The CDR3 nucleotides are TGTGCCAGCAGCCACCGGGTCATGAACACTGAAGCTTTCTTT. It specifies CASSHRVMNTEAFF. The chain employs TRBV14 and TRBJ1-1, with D unresolved. V gave up 3 bases and J gave up 0 bases, with 8 bases separating them. The germline V gene has CDR1 SGHDN and CDR2 FVKESK. CDR3 length: 14 residues.

The chain joins TRBV11-2 to TRBJ1-1, with 7 bases fitting TRBD1. The germline V gene has CDR1 SGHAT and CDR2 FQNNGV. This CDR3 region has 14 residues. V lost 4 bases, J lost 8 bases, and 10 bases stayed unmatched. CDR3 in amino acids: CASSSTGSSFEAFF. The CDR3 nucleotides are TGTGCCAGCAGCTCGACAGGGTCCTCCTTCGAAGCTTTCTTT. The full variable domain, in which reference TRBV11-2 and TRBJ1-1 provide the parts outside the CDR3, is EAGVAQSPRYKIIEKRQSVAFWCNPISGHATLYWYQQILGQGPKLLIQFQNNGVVDDSQLPKDRFSAERLKGVDSTLKIQPAKLEDSAVYLCASSSTGSSFEAFFGQGTRLTVV.

This clone was observed a few times. The chain uses TRBV5-1 and TRBJ2-1, with 10 positions matching TRBD2. The CDR3 is made up of 15 amino acids. The V gene's germline CDR1 is SGHRS and CDR2 YFSETQ. Trimming at V came to 4 bases and at J to 4 bases, leaving 5 bases not matched to a gene. The CDR3 is CASSQREGGYNEQFF. In DNA form, the CDR3 reads TGCGCCAGCAGCCAGCGGGAGGGGGGTTACAATGAGCAGTTCTTC. Variable domain in full (rest from reference TRBV5-1 and TRBJ2-1): KAGVTQTPRYLIKTRGQQVTLSCSPISGHRSVSWYQQTPGQGLQFLFEYFSETQRNKGNFPGRFSGRQFSNSRSEMNVSTLELGDSALYLCASSQREGGYNEQFFGPGTRLTVL.